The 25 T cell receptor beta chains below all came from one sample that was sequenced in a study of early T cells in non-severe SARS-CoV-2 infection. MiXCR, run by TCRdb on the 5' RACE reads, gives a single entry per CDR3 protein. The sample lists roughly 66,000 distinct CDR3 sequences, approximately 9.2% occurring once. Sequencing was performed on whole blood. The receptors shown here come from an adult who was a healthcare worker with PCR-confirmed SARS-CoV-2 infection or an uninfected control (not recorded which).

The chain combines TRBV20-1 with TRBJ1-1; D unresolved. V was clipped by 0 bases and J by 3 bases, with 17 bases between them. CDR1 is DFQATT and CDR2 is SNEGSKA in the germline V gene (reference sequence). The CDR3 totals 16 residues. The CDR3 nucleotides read TGCAGTGCTAGAGACCTTCGAGACACTCTGGACACTGAAGCTTTCTTT. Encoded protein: CSARDLRDTLDTEAFF.

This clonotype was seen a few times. The CDR3 nucleotides read TGTGCCAGCAGTCGTTTGGGGGACACCGGGGAGCTGTTTTTT. Protein sequence: CASSRLGDTGELFF. The chain couples TRBV7-6 to TRBJ2-2, with D possibly being TRBD1 or TRBD2 (5 bases each). Germline V gives CDR1 SGHVS, CDR2 FNYEAQ. CDR3 length: 14 residues. Trimming stripped 6 bases from V and 3 bases from J, with 11 bases between.

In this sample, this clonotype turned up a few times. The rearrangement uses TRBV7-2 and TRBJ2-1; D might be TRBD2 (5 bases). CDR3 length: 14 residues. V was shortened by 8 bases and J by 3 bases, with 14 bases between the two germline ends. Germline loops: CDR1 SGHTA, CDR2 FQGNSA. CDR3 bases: TGTGCCAGCGAGAAAGGACTGGACTACAATGAGCAGTTCTTC. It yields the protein CASEKGLDYNEQFF.

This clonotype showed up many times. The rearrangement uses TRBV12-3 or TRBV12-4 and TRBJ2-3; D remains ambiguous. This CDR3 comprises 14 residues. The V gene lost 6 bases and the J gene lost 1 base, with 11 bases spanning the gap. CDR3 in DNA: TGTGCCAGCAGCTCCTCCTCACGCACAGATACGCAGTATTTT. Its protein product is CASSSSSRTDTQYF.

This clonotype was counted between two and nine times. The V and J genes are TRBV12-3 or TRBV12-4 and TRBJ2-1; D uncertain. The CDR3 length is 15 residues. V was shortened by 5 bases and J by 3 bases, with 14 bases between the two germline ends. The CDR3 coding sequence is TGTGCCAGCAGTCCGACCGCCCCCGGCTACAATGAGCAGTTCTTC. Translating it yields CASSPTAPGYNEQFF.

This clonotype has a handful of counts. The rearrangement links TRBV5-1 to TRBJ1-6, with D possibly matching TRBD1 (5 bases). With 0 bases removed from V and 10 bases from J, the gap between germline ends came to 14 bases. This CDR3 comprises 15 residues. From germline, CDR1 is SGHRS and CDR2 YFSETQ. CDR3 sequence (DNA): TGCGCCAGCAGCTTGGAAGGGCCCGAGGGGTCACCCCTCCACTTT. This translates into CASSLEGPEGSPLHF. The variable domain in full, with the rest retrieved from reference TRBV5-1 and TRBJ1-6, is KAGVTQTPRYLIKTRGQQVTLSCSPISGHRSVSWYQQTPGQGLQFLFEYFSETQRNKGNFPGRFSGRQFSNSRSEMNVSTLELGDSALYLCASSLEGPEGSPLHFGNGTRLTVT.

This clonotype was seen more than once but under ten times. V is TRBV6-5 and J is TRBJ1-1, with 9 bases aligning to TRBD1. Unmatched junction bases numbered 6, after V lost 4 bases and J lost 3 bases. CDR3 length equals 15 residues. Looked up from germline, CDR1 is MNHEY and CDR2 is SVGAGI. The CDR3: CASSWAGTGHTEAFF. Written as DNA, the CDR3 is TGTGCCAGCAGTTGGGCCGGGACAGGGCACACTGAAGCTTTCTTT.

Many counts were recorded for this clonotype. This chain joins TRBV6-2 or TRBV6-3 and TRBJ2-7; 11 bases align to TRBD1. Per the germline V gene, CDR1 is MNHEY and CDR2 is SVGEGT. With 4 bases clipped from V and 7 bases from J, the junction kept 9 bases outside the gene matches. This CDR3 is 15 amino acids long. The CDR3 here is CASSSFGQGAGEQYF. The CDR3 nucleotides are TGTGCCAGCAGTTCCTTTGGACAGGGGGCTGGAGAGCAGTACTTC.

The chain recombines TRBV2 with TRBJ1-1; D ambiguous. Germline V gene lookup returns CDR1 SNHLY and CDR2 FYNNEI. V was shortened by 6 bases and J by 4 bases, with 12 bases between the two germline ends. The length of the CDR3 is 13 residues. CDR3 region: CASSSSSGTEAFF. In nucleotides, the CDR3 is TGTGCCAGCAGCTCCTCGAGCGGCACTGAAGCTTTCTTT.

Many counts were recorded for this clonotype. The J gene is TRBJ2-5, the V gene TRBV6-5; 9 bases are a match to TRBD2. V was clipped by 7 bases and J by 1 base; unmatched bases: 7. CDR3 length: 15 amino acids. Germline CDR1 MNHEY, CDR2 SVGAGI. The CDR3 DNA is TGTGCCAGCACCTTTAGCGGGAGTGGCCAAGAGACCCAGTACTTC. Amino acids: CASTFSGSGQETQYF.

CDR3: CSARLQGAGETQYF. The CDR3 DNA follows: TGCAGTGCTAGATTACAGGGGGCTGGAGAGACCCAGTACTTC. This rearrangement joins TRBV20-1 to TRBJ2-5; TRBD1 aligns across 9 bases. The CDR3 is 14 amino acids. Trimming took 2 bases from V and 4 from J; bases not matched to a gene: 5. Per germline, CDR1 DFQATT and CDR2 SNEGSKA (reference sequence).

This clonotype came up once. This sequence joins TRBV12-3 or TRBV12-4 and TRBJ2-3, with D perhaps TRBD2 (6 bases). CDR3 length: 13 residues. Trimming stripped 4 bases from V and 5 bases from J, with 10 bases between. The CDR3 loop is CASSSHGGDTQYF. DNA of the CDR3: TGTGCCAGCAGTTCACACGGGGGAGATACGCAGTATTTT.

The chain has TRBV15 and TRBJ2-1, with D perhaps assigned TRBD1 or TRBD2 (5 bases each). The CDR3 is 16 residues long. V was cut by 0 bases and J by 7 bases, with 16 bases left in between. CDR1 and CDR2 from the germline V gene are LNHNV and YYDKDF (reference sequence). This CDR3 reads CATSREGQGVRNEQFF. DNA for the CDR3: TGTGCCACCAGCAGAGAGGGGCAGGGAGTCAGGAATGAGCAGTTCTTC. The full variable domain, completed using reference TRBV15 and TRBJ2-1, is DAMVIQNPRYQVTQFGKPVTLSCSQTLNHNVMYWYQQKSSQAPKLLFHYYDKDFNNEADTPDNFQSRRPNTSFCFLDIRSPGLGDTAMYLCATSREGQGVRNEQFFGPGTRLTVL.

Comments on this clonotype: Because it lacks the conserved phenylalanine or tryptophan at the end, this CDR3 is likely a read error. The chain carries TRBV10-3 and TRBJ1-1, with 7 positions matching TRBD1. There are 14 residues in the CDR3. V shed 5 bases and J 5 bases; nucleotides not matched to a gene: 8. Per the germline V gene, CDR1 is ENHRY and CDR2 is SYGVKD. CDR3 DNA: TGTGCCATCAGTTCGACAGGGAGGGGGACTGAAGCTTTCCTT. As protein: CAISSTGRGTEAFL.

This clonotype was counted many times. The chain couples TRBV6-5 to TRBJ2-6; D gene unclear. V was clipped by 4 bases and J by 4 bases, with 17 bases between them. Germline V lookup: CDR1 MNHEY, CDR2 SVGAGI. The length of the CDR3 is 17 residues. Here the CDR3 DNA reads TGTGCCAGCAGTTGGAATACCATTCAAACCGGGGCCAACGTCCTGACTTTC. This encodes CASSWNTIQTGANVLTF.

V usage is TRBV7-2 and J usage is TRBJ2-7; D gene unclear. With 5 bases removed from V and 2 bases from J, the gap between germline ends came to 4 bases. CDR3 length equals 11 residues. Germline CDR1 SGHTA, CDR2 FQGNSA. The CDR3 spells CASSVTYEQYF. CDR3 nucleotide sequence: TGTGCCAGCAGCGTAACCTACGAGCAGTACTTC.

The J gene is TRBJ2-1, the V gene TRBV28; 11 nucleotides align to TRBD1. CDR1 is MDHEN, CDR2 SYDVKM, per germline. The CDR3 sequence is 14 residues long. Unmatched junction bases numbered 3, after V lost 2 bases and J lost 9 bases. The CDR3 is CASSLLGTGGEQFF. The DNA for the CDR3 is TGTGCCAGCAGTTTACTCGGGACAGGGGGTGAGCAGTTCTTC.

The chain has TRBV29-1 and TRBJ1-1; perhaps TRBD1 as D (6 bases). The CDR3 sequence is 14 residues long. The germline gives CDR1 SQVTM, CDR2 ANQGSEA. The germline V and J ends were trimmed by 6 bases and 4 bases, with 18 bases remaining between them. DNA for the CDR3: TGCAGCGTCGTAGTAACAGGGAGCGCCACTGAAGCTTTCTTT. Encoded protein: CSVVVTGSATEAFF.

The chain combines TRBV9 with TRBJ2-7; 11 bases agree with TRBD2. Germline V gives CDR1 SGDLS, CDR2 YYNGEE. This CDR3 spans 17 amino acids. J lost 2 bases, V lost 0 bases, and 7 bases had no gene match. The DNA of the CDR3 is TGTGCCAGCAGCGTAGGGTTAGCGGGAGGGTCTCCCTACGAGCAGTACTTC. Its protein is CASSVGLAGGSPYEQYF.

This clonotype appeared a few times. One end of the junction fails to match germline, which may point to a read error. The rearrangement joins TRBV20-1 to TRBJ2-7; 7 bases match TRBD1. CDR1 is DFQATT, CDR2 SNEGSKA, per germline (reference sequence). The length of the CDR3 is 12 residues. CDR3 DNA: TGCAGTGTTAGACAACAGGGGCCCGAGCAGTACTTC. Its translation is CSVRQQGPEQYF.

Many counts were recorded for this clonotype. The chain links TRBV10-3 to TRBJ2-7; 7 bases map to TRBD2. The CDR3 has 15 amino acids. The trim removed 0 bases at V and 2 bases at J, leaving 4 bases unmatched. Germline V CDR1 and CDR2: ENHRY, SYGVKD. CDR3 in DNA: TGTGCCATCAGTGAGTCCTCTAGCGGAGCCTACGAGCAGTACTTC. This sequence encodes CAISESSSGAYEQYF.

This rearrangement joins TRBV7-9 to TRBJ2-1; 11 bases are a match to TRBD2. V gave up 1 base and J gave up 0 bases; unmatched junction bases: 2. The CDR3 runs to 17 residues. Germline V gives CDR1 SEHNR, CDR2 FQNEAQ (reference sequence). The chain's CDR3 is CASSLGLAGFSYNEQFF. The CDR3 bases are TGTGCCAGCAGCTTAGGACTAGCGGGATTCTCCTACAATGAGCAGTTCTTC.

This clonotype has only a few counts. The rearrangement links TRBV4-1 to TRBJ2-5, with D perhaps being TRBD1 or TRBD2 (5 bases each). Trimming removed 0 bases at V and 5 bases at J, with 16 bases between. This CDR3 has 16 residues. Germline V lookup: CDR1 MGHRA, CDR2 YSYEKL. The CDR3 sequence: CASSQDPRDGEETQYF. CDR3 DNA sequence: TGCGCCAGCAGCCAAGACCCCCGGGACGGCGAGGAGACCCAGTACTTC.

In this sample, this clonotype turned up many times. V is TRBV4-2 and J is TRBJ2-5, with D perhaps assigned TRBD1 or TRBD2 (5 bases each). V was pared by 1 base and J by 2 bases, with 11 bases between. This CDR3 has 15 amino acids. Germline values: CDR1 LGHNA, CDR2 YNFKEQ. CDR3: CASSQAAGAQETQYF. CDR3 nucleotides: TGTGCCAGCAGCCAAGCAGCCGGGGCACAAGAGACCCAGTACTTC.

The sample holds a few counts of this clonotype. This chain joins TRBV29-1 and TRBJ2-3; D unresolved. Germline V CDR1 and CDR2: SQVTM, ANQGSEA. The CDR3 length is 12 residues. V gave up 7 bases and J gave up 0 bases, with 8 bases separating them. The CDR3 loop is CSEVSSTDTQYF. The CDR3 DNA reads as TGCAGCGAGGTTTCTAGCACAGATACGCAGTATTTT.